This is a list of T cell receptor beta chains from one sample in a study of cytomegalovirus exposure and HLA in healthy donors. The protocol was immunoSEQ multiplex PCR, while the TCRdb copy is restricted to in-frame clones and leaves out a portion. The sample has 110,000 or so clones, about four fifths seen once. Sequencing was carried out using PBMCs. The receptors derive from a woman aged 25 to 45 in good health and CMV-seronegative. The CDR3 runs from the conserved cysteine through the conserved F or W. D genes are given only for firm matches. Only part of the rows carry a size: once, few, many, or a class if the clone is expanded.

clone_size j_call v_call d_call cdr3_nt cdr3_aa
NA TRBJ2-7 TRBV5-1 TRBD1 TGCGCCAGCAGCCCGAATGTCGGGACAGGTGCCTACGAGCAGTACTTC CASSPNVGTGAYEQYF
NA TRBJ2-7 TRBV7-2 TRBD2 TGTGCCAGCAGCTTAGGTACAAGTAGCGGGAGAGTCTACGAGCAGTACTTC CASSLGTSSGRVYEQYF
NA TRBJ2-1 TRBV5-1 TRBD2 TGCGCCAGCAGCCTAAAAGCCGGGACTAGCGGGATCCATGAGCAGTTCTTC CASSLKAGTSGIHEQFF
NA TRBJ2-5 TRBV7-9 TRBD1 TGTGCCAGCAGCTTAGCGACAGGGGCCCACCAAGAGACCCAGTACTTC CASSLATGAHQETQYF
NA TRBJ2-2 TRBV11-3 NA TGTGCCAGCAGCCCCGGAGTAGCCGGGGGCGGGGAGCTGTTTTTT CASSPGVAGGGELFF
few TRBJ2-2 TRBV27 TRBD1 TGTGCCAGCAGGACCTGGACAGGACTTCACACCGGGGAGCTGTTTTTT CASRTWTGLHTGELFF
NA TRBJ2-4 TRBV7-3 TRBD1 TGTGCCAGCAGCTTAACCGGGACAGGGGGCACACTAGCCAAAAACATTCAGTACTTC CASSLTGTGGTLAKNIQYF
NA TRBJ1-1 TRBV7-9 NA TGTGCCAGCAGCTTCCGAGGGGGGAACACTGAAGCTTTCTTT CASSFRGGNTEAFF
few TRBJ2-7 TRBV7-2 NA TGTGCCAGCAGCTCCCCCCAGTTGGCGGGCCACGTCCACGAGCAGTACTTC CASSSPQLAGHVHEQYF
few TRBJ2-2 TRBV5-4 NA TGTGCCAGCAGCTTGGGAGGGGGAGGGCCCACGGGGGAGCTGTTTTTT CASSLGGGGPTGELFF
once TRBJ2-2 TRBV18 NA TGTGCCAGCTCACCAAACTGGGGGCTGATGTCCGGGGAGCTGTTTTTT CASSPNWGLMSGELFF
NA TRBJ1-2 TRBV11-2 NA TGTGCCAGCAGCTTAGTTCTGGGGCAAAGGGACTATGGCTACACCTTC CASSLVLGQRDYGYTF
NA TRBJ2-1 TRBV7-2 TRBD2 TGTGCCAGCAGCTTAGCTGCGGGAGGATACAATGAGCAGTTCTTC CASSLAAGGYNEQFF
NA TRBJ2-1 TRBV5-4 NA TGTGCCAGCAGCCCGGGACTTCCTTCCTATGAGCAGTTCTTC CASSPGLPSYEQFF
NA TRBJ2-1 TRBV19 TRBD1 TGTGCCAGTAGTATAGATCGTCGGCAGGGGGTCTACAATGAGCAGTTCTTC CASSIDRRQGVYNEQFF
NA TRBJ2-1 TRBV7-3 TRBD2 TGTGCCAGCAGCTCGGGACTAGCGGTCGATGAGCAGTTCTTC CASSSGLAVDEQFF
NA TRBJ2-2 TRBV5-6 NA TGTGCCAGCAGCTTGGCATTAGTGTATATTTGGACCGGGGAGCTGTTTTTT CASSLALVYIWTGELFF
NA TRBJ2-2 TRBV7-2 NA TGTGCCAGCAGCTTAGCCAGGGCAAACACCGGGGAGCTGTTTTTT CASSLARANTGELFF
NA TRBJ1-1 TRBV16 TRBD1 TGTGCCAGCAGCCGGGACAGTAGGGGAATTGAAGCTTTCTTT CASSRDSRGIEAFF
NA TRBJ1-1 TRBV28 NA TGTGCCAGCAGTTTCCAAGGGGCCTCAAACACTGAAGCTTTCTTT CASSFQGASNTEAFF
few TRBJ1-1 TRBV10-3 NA TGTGCCATCATGGGCAGGGTGGACACTGAAGCTTTCTTT CAIMGRVDTEAFF
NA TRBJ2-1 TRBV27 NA TGTGCCAGCAGTTTATCTAAGAGTGAGTGGAATGAGCAGTTCTTC CASSLSKSEWNEQFF
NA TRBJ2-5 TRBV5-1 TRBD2 TGCGCCAGCAGCCAAGGGACTAGCGGTGGCGTTGAGACCCAGTACTTC CASSQGTSGGVETQYF
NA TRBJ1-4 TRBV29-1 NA TGCAGCGTCAAAACGGGAAGTAATGAAAAACTGTTTTTT CSVKTGSNEKLFF
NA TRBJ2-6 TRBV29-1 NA TGCAGCGTTTACAGGGCCTCTGGGGCCAACGTCCTGACTTTC CSVYRASGANVLTF
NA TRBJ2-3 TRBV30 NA TGTGCCTGGATTGGGAGGTCAACAGATACGCAGTATTTT CAWIGRSTDTQYF
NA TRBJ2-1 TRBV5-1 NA TGCGCCAGCAGCTTGGATATTGAGCAGTTCTTC CASSLDIEQFF
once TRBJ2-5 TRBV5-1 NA TGCGCCAGCAGCTGGACAGTATCCCTAGCAGAGACCCAGTACTTC CASSWTVSLAETQYF
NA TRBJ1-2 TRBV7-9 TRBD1 TGTGCCAGCAGCTCCGGACAGGTCTATGGCTACACCTTC CASSSGQVYGYTF
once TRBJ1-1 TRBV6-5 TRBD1 TGTGCCAGCAGTTTTGCCGGGACAGGGAACACTGAAGCTTTCTTT CASSFAGTGNTEAFF
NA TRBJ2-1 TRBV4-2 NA TGTGCCAGCAGCTTTGAACAGGGCCGCGGCAATGAGCAGTTCTTC CASSFEQGRGNEQFF
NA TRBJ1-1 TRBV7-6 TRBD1 TGTGCCAGCAGCTTACTACCGGACAGGGCCGAGCCGCTCTTT CASSLLPDRAEPLF
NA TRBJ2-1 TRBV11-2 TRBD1 TGTGCCAGCAGCTTAGATCCCGGGACAGTCCTCAATGAGCAGTTCTTC CASSLDPGTVLNEQFF
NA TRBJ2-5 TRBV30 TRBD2 TGTGCCTGGAGTGTAGGGACTAGCGGTGAGACCCAGTACTTC CAWSVGTSGETQYF
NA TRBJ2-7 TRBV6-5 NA TGTGCCAGCAGTTACAGGCAGGGGGGCGAGCAGTACTTC CASSYRQGGEQYF
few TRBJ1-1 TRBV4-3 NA TGCGCCAGCAGCCAAGGGGGGGGACTCGGGAACACTGAAGCTTTCTTT CASSQGGGLGNTEAFF
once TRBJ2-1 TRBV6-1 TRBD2 TGTGCCAGCAGTGATACTAGCGGGGGGACCTACAATGAGCAGTTCTTC CASSDTSGGTYNEQFF
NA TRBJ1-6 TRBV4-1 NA TGCGCCAGCAGCCAAGTATCGGGGGGTGTTCGACCCTATAATTCACCCCTCCACTTT CASSQVSGGVRPYNSPLHF
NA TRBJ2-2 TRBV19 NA TGTGCCAGTAGTACCTCCGGGACAACCCCTTCTACCACCGGGGAGCTGTTTTTT CASSTSGTTPSTTGELFF
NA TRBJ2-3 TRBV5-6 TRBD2 TGTGCCAGCAGCAGAGGACTAGCGGTTGGCACAGATACGCAGTATTTT CASSRGLAVGTDTQYF
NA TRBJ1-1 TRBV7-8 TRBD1 TGTGCCAGCAGCTGGGACAGGGAGCTATCCGAAGCTTTCTTT CASSWDRELSEAFF
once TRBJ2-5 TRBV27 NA TGTGCCAGCAGTCGGACCCTAGCCGGGGAGACCCAGTACTTC CASSRTLAGETQYF
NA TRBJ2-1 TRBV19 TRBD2 TGTGCCAGTAGTGGACGGACTAGCGGATTCTACAATGAGCAGTTCTTC CASSGRTSGFYNEQFF
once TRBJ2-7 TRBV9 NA TGTGCCAGCAGCGTAGGGCAGTCCCTCTACGAGCAGTACTTC CASSVGQSLYEQYF